This T cell receptor beta chain was sequenced in a study of HIV-infected patients and healthy controls. Findings of the study overall: Healthy controls carried many MAIT alpha-chain CDR3s, while HIV+ repertoires had few.

Germline V gene lookup returns CDR1 MNHEY and CDR2 SVGEGT. CDR3 length: 19 residues. Between the trimmed V and J ends, which lost 0 bases and 8 bases, there was a span of 26 bases. This clonotype was seen many times. The antigen is undetermined. All unsorted peripheral T cells were captured because whole blood was used without fractionation. cDNA was made from 400 to 500 ng RNA using alpha and beta constant primers. Separate chain-specific third strand synthesis with multiplexing indices produced the alpha and beta libraries. TCRdb re-analysed the 5' RACE reads in MiXCR, keeping a single row per CDR3 protein. The repertoire consists of 12,000 to 15,000 distinct CDR3 sequences, with roughly 9.9% occurring once and the leading ten covering 6.5% to 7.5%.

The rearrangement uses TRBV6-2 or TRBV6-3 and TRBJ2-1; D possibly corresponds to TRBD2 (6 bases). The receptor was isolated from an adult in good health. Sequencing was performed on blood. The CDR3 protein is CASSYSSGDGGRRYHEQFF. In nucleotides, the CDR3 is TGTGCCAGCAGTTACTCGTCCGGGGATGGGGGGAGGCGGTATCATGAGCAGTTCTTC.